Each of the 8 T cell receptor beta chains below was sequenced from the same sample in a study of CD8 T cells in ankylosing spondylitis (dated by TCRdb to 2015 to 2018). Antigens for these TCRs are unknown. Library method: 5' RACE. This sample was sequenced with an Illumina HiSeq 2500. The public sequencing data were trimmed at Q25 with fastp and processed into clonotypes with MiXCR by TCRdb, which kept only in-frame beta chains. Records with the same CDR3 protein are collapsed into one entry carrying the most frequent genes and DNA. The sample table shows roughly 370,000 distinct CDR3 sequences, and approximately 20% are seen once. The ten most abundant clones make up about 15% of the sample. Overall study results and their limits: A TCR beta motif made up of several highly homologous amino acid variants appeared to be characteristic of blood from ankylosing spondylitis patients.

Sequencing was carried out using blood, either unsorted or a sorted T cell fraction (not recorded which). These receptors all stem from a male donor with ankylosing spondylitis.

The rearrangement uses TRBV7-2 and TRBJ2-3; D gene unclear. The germline V and J ends were trimmed by 2 bases and 2 bases, with 11 bases remaining between them. The CDR3 is 15 amino acids. CDR1 SGHTA and CDR2 FQGNSA come from the germline V gene. CDR3 in amino acids: CASSLMSPATDTQYF. The CDR3 coding sequence is TGTGCCAGCAGCTTAATGTCCCCAGCCACAGATACGCAGTATTTT.

This clonotype has a handful of counts. The V and J genes are TRBV20-1 and TRBJ2-3, with TRBD1 identical over 10 bases. J gave up 0 bases and V 5 bases, and 5 bases lay outside the gene matches. This CDR3 has 15 residues. Germline V gives CDR1 DFQATT, CDR2 SNEGSKA (reference sequence). CDR3: CSAGQGGASTDTQYF. In nucleotides, the CDR3 is TGCAGTGCTGGACAGGGGGGGGCGAGCACAGATACGCAGTATTTT.

The V and J genes are TRBV20-1 and TRBJ2-1; 7 bases line up with TRBD2. In germline, CDR1 is DFQATT, CDR2 SNEGSKA (reference sequence). The ends lost 7 bases at V and 9 bases at J; junction bases unmatched: 12. This CDR3 spans 13 amino acids. Here the CDR3 reads CSVTLAGLGEQFF. Here the CDR3 DNA reads TGCAGTGTTACTTTAGCGGGTTTGGGTGAGCAGTTCTTC.

This rearrangement joins TRBV21-1 to TRBJ1-1; TRBD1, the table's D call, lacks a check against the DNA. TRBV21-1 is assigned pseudogene status. The CDR3 extends over 15 amino acids. CDR3 protein: CAIHPNSPVNTEAFF. The CDR3 DNA reads as TGTGCCATCCACCCGAACTCCCCGGTAAACACTGAAGCTTTCTTT.

This clonotype was counted many times. The chain couples TRBV9 to TRBJ2-3; D ambiguous. Germline lookup yields CDR1 SGDLS and CDR2 YYNGEE. The CDR3 covers 14 residues. V lost 5 bases to trimming and J lost 5 bases, with 15 bases between them. The CDR3 DNA sequence: TGTGCCAGCAGTGTGGGCGGATTCGGAGATACGCAGTATTTT. This gives the protein CASSVGGFGDTQYF.

The CDR3 bases are TGCGCCAGCAGCATGAAAGAGGGAGGGCCTTACGAGCAGTACTTC. Encoded protein: CASSMKEGGPYEQYF. This chain connects TRBV5-1 to TRBJ2-7; 7 bases match TRBD2. This CDR3 has 15 residues. Trimming took 4 bases from V and 4 from J; bases not matched to a gene: 11. Germline V lookup: CDR1 SGHRS, CDR2 YFSETQ.

This clonotype was seen only a few times. The chain employs TRBV24-1 and TRBJ2-7; 10 nucleotides match TRBD2. With V trimmed by 4 bases and J by 4 bases, 18 bases remained unmatched. CDR1 is KGHDR, CDR2 SFDVKD, per germline. The CDR3 runs 19 residues. The chain's CDR3 is CATSDVGTSVPNWRYEQYF. CDR3 nucleotides: TGTGCCACCAGTGACGTCGGGACTAGCGTCCCTAATTGGAGATACGAGCAGTACTTC.

The V and J genes are TRBV28 and TRBJ2-1; maybe TRBD2 (6 bases). Germline V lookup: CDR1 MDHEN, CDR2 SYDVKM. V lost 5 bases and J lost 8, with 16 bases in between. This CDR3 has 14 residues. The CDR3 coding sequence is TGTGCCAGCAGTGCGACTGGGAGGTACGATGAGCAGTTCTTC. Its translation is CASSATGRYDEQFF.